These T cell receptor beta chains were read from a single sample in a study of blood T cell repertoires in COVID-19. The repertoire was sequenced with immunoSEQ multiplex PCR; TCRdb's copy has only in-frame clones and lacks some. In the table there are around 94,000 clones, about 87% of which are singletons. The sample comprised peripheral blood. These receptor sequences come from a man aged 50-60 years with active or convalescent COVID-19. Each CDR3 is given with its conserved first and last residue.

v_gene	j_gene	CDR3aa
TRBV29-1	TRBJ2-5	CSVALVLQETQYF
TRBV25-1	TRBJ1-2	CASGTGYGYTF
TRBV7-2	TRBJ1-4	CASSFAGAQANEKLFF
TRBV18	TRBJ2-3	CASSPPASGGRDTQYF
TRBV20-1	TRBJ2-1	CSASDAGAMNEQFF
TRBV28	TRBJ2-5	CASSLSPGLETQYF
TRBV10-3	TRBJ1-3	CAMGGSGNTIYF
TRBV3-1/TRBV3-2	TRBJ2-1	CASSQVGGRGFF
TRBV3-1/TRBV3-2	TRBJ1-5	CASSQGTGARILPQHF
TRBV6-5	TRBJ2-4	CASTTGGMSKNIQYF
TRBV7-9	TRBJ2-5	CASSLQLELETQYF
TRBV19	TRBJ2-1	CASSIEGSNNEQFF
TRBV7-8	TRBJ1-1	CASSLVGVGTEAFF
TRBV29-1	TRBJ2-1	CSVEGNEEVGQFF
TRBV5-1	TRBJ1-1	CASSLNRGPSTEAFF
TRBV12-3/TRBV12-4	TRBJ2-7	CASSLTLEQYF
TRBV19	TRBJ2-7	CASSRTGYEQYF
TRBV19	TRBJ2-3	CASSSPTSGRRDTQYF
TRBV24-1	TRBJ1-5	CATSDSQWGEFGPQHF
TRBV28	TRBJ2-7	CASSPQGKRYEQYF
TRBV30	TRBJ2-1	CAWSVGDYLNEQFF
TRBV11-2	TRBJ2-7	CASSLGVAGTYEQYF
TRBV7-2	TRBJ2-5	CASSLNRGETQYF
TRBV29-1	TRBJ1-2	CSVEAANYGYTF
TRBV5-1	TRBJ1-6	CASSYSGDPNSPLHF
TRBV30	TRBJ2-2	CAWSVPGYTGELFF
TRBV3-1/TRBV3-2	TRBJ1-1	CASSRIGQGGDTEAFF
TRBV5-5	TRBJ1-1	CASSLVTGGPNTEAFF
TRBV28	TRBJ2-2	CASRADRVGTGELFF
TRBV5-6	TRBJ2-3	CASSLERGGLSDTQYF
TRBV29-1	TRBJ1-5	CSAAAGAGQPQHF
TRBV19	TRBJ2-3	CASIGYEGTDTQYF
TRBV6-2/TRBV6-3	TRBJ1-6	CASSRGSSYNSPLHF
TRBV28	TRBJ1-2	CASSLLAMDRGHGYTF
TRBV7-9	TRBJ2-2	CASSLKVALALNTGELFF
TRBV27	TRBJ1-2	CASRTTGDYGYTF
TRBV7-9	TRBJ1-4	CASSLVGTANEKLFF
TRBV4-3	TRBJ2-2	CASSQVARSMIRSGELFF
TRBV7-6	TRBJ1-6	CASSLDWGSNSPLHF
TRBV2	TRBJ1-1	CASSEEWNTEAFF
TRBV9	TRBJ2-1	CANSVGFSSGFNEQFF
TRBV28	TRBJ1-2	CASSLGSYGYTF
TRBV7-2	TRBJ1-2	CASNPGGWVDNYGYTF
TRBV6-6	TRBJ1-3	CASSPPQSSGNTIYF
TRBV5-1	TRBJ2-5	CASSFPREGETQYF
TRBV28	TRBJ1-1	CASSPHTGDTEAFF
TRBV27	TRBJ1-4	CASSQTGGFITNEKLFF
TRBV5-1	TRBJ2-3	CASRGTARPDTQYF
TRBV7-2	TRBJ1-2	CASSLYSNYGYTF
TRBV4-3	TRBJ2-1	CASSQEAGGYNEQFF
TRBV6-1	TRBJ1-2	CASSDPGINYGYTF
TRBV14	TRBJ2-3	CASSHWDRGATDTQYF
TRBV28	TRBJ1-5	CASSFRVGNQPQHF
TRBV5-1	TRBJ1-2	CASSQDPGGLGYTF
TRBV6-5	TRBJ1-4	CASSSTVTNEKLFF
TRBV2	TRBJ2-1	CASSVDRGPYNEQFF
TRBV12-3/TRBV12-4	TRBJ1-6	CASTGQGSSPLHF
TRBV28	TRBJ2-1	CASSSPDRWNEQFF
TRBV28	TRBJ2-5	CASSFILGGARETQYF
TRBV5-5	TRBJ1-4	CASSWGERGEKLFF